The present T cell receptor (beta chain) was sequenced within a study of T cell changes during pregnancy in multiple sclerosis. Profiled with immunoSEQ multiplex PCR; TCRdb holds only in-frame clones, not every one. Seen here are more than 100,000 clones, about 91% observed once, and the top ten hold around 0.92%. The CDR3 sequence is 17 residues long. Between the trimmed V and J ends, which lost 4 bases and 0 bases, there was a span of 16 bases. The germline gives CDR1 SGHVS, CDR2 FNYEAQ. The clonotype originates from a female donor with multiple sclerosis, enrolled in a pregnancy study. This specimen was peripheral blood, taken after pregnancy. The chain couples TRBV7-6 to TRBJ2-1, with D perhaps matching TRBD2 (6 bases). The DNA of the CDR3 is TGTGCCAGCAGCTCGTCCGTCGCGGGGAGCTCCTACAATGAGCAGTTCTTC. Protein: CASSSSVAGSSYNEQFF.